This T cell receptor (beta chain) is from a study of blood T cell repertoires in COVID-19. In the study overall: Sites across the United States, Italy and Spain contributed samples from acute and convalescent COVID-19.

Trimming took off 2 bases at V and 4 bases at J, with 8 bases between the two ends. In germline, CDR1 is SGHDN, CDR2 FVKESK. The CDR3 has 13 residues. This clone was picked up a small number of times. The table came from immunoSEQ multiplex PCR; TCRdb's copy has only in-frame clones and leaves some out. The sample lists 200,000 to 250,000 clones; 80% to 85% were seen once. The clonotype comes from a woman in her seventies with COVID-19, enrolled during active disease. The chain couples TRBV14 to TRBJ1-1; no clear D. Input material: peripheral blood. Here the CDR3 DNA reads TGTGCCAGCAGCCAATTTATCCGCACTGAAGCTTTCTTT. Protein: CASSQFIRTEAFF.